This TCR beta chain was captured in a study of blood T cell repertoires in COVID-19. Looking at the study overall: The United States, Italy and Spain supplied acute and convalescent COVID-19 samples.

Germline CDR1 reads LGHDT; CDR2 reads YNNKEL (reference sequence). The ends lost 5 bases at V and 7 bases at J; junction bases unmatched: 4. The CDR3 is 14 amino acids. Sequencing was performed with immunoSEQ multiplex PCR; in TCRdb, only in-frame clones are kept and a portion is missing. The table records roughly 200,000 clones, roughly 79% of them present only once. The clonotype was recovered from a woman aged 40 to 50 with COVID-19, enrolled during active disease. This chain links TRBV3-1 (or the pseudogene TRBV3-2) with TRBJ1-6; TRBD1 matches at 8 bases. Sequenced: peripheral blood. CDR3 in DNA: TGTGCCAGCAGCAACCGGGACAGGAATTCACCCCTCCACTTT. It specifies CASSNRDRNSPLHF.